The sequence of this T cell receptor (beta chain) was determined in a study of blood T cell repertoires in COVID-19. About the research overall: There were acute and convalescent COVID-19 samples, and they came from the United States, Italy and Spain.

Only in-frame clones appear in the TCRdb table, and some are missing; sequencing was by immunoSEQ multiplex PCR. The table records about 340,000 clones, 86% of them present only once. The V gene end was trimmed by 2 bases and the J gene end by 7 bases; junction bases not matched to a gene: 9. The CDR3 spans 15 residues. The germline V gene encodes CDR1 SGHTS and CDR2 YDEGEE. The sequencing input was PBMCs or T cells enriched from blood (not recorded which). The TCR sequence derives from a woman aged 40-49 years with acute COVID-19. V and J are TRBV5-8 and TRBJ1-5, with 7 bases that match TRBD1. CDR3: CASSFWGDSLQPQHF. In nucleotides, the CDR3 is TGTGCCAGCAGCTTTTGGGGGGACAGTTTGCAGCCCCAGCATTTT.